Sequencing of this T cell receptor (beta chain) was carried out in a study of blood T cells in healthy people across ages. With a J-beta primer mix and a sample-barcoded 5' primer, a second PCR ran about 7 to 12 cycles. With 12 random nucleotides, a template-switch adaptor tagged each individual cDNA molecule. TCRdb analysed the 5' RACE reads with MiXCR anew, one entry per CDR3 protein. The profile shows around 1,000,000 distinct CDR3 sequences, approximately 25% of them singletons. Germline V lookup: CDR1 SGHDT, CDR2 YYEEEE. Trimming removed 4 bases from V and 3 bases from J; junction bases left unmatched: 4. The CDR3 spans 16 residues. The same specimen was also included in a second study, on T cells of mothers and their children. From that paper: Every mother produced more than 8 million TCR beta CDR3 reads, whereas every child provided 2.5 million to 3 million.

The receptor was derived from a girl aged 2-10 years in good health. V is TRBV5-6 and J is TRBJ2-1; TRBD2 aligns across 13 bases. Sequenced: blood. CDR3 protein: CASSIGTSGDYNEQFF. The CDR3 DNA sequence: TGTGCCAGCAGCATAGGGACTAGCGGGGACTACAATGAGCAGTTCTTC.